This T cell receptor beta chain stems from a study of shared clonotypes between healthy human individuals. Study background: Every donor yielded three CD4 naive, three CD4 memory, two CD8 naive and one CD8 memory plate.

Measured with immunoSEQ multiplex PCR; TCRdb has only the in-frame clones, and not every one. The sample contains more than 500,000 clones, around 96% of which appear only once. Only CD45RO-negative cells positively selected for CCR7 counted as naive CD8 cells, so terminally differentiated effector memory CD45RA+ cells were excluded. There are a few counts of this clone. The sequence was collected from a woman aged 25 to 39 in good health. The sequenced sample was naive CD8+ T cells sorted from blood.

The CDR3 is CASSQQGRGYEQYF. The CDR3 bases are TGCGCCAGCAGCCAACAGGGGAGGGGCTACGAGCAGTACTTC. This chain connects TRBV4-1 to TRBJ2-7, with D tentatively TRBD2 (7 bases). The CDR3 length is 14 residues. Germline lookup yields CDR1 MGHRA and CDR2 YSYEKL. Trimming shortened V by 2 bases and J by 3 bases, and 11 bases separated the two germline ends.